This entry features one T cell receptor beta chain sequence. What it recognizes is unknown. The source of the sample is a study of shared clonotypes between healthy human individuals. Study results and limitations: Sorted-subset sequencing was shown by rarefaction to be incomplete despite large depth.

Germline assignment: CDR1 SGDLS and CDR2 YYNGEE. V was cut by 5 bases and J by 2 bases, with 8 bases left in between. This CDR3 is built from 12 residues. Deep level was the assay's run setting. Several immunoSEQ plates received, in even portions, the genomic DNA of each subset. Produced via immunoSEQ multiplex PCR; TCRdb's table is partial and in-frame only. The data show approximately 640,000 clones, less than 95% seen once. The sequence was collected from a man between 18 and 29 years old in good health. Some clones in this sample may be carry-over from other donors' samples. Sequenced input: memory CD8+ T cells from PBMCs. Sample subset: CD45RO+ cells pooled with CCR7-negative TemRA cells. The chain uses TRBV9 and TRBJ2-7; D may correspond to TRBD1 or TRBD2 (5 bases each). The CDR3 reads CASSGTTYEQYF. CDR3 in DNA: TGTGCCAGCAGTGGGACCACCTACGAGCAGTACTTC.